Below are 28 T cell receptor beta chains sequenced from a single sample in a study of Ad26.COV2.S vaccination and SARS-CoV-2 variants. Treatment specified: around 19 received Ad26.COV2.S at low or high dose, single or two shots; about 5 received placebo; per-sample allocation not given. Collection of the samples took place on day 63 after the first injection of vaccine or placebo. TCRdb's table, derived via immunoSEQ multiplex PCR, lists solely in-frame clones and lacks some. The sample shows roughly 320,000 clones, 70% to 90% of them seen only once. Sequencing was performed on peripheral blood, taken in a trial of Ad26.COV2.S vaccine versus placebo. The source is a person aged 18 to 59 who received the Ad26.COV2.S COVID-19 vaccine or a placebo.

The gene calls are TRBV30 and TRBJ1-1, with a weak D call TRBD1 (6 bases). Trimming shortened V by 1 base and J by 0 bases, and 6 bases separated the two germline ends. The CDR3 extends over 13 amino acids. In germline, CDR1 is GTSNPN, CDR2 SVGIG (reference sequence). The CDR3 coding sequence is TGTGCCTGGAGTGGGACAGTGAACACTGAAGCTTTCTTT. This codes for CAWSGTVNTEAFF.

This clone was observed a few times. The rearrangement links TRBV4-1 to TRBJ1-2; no definite D call. The CDR3 runs 15 residues. V was cut by 1 base and J by 4 bases, with 13 bases left in between. Germline V CDR1 and CDR2: MGHRA, YSYEKL. CDR3 residues: CASSQVGPKSYGYTF. The CDR3, as DNA: TGCGCCAGCAGCCAAGTCGGCCCCAAGTCCTATGGCTACACCTTC.

J is TRBJ2-7 and V is TRBV6-5; no firm D call. The germline V gene has CDR1 MNHEY and CDR2 SVGAGI. This CDR3 is 11 amino acids long. Deletions cut 7 bases from V and 4 bases from J, with 8 bases between. CDR3 sequence (DNA): TGTGCCAGCACCTACACGTACGAGCAGTACTTC. Its translation: CASTYTYEQYF.

This clone showed up just a few times. V usage is TRBV6-2 or TRBV6-3 and J usage is TRBJ1-5, with a tentative D call TRBD1 (6 bases). Germline values: CDR1 MNHEY, CDR2 SVGEGT. V was shortened by 5 bases and J by 0 bases, with 11 bases between the two germline ends. The CDR3 sequence is 15 residues long. In nucleotides, the CDR3 is TGTGCCAGCAGTAGCTGGACAGTTAGCAATCAGCCCCAGCATTTT. This gives the protein CASSSWTVSNQPQHF.

J is TRBJ1-2 and V is TRBV19; a weak D match, TRBD1 (5 bases). V dropped 7 bases and J dropped 6 bases, with 12 bases sitting between them. CDR1 is LNHDA, CDR2 SQIVND, per germline (reference sequence). The CDR3 sequence is 12 residues long. The DNA of the CDR3 is TGTGCCAGTAACTCCTTGGGGGATGGCTACACCTTC. Translated, it gives CASNSLGDGYTF.

This sequence joins TRBV27 and TRBJ2-7, with 9 bases identical to TRBD2. Germline loops: CDR1 MNHEY, CDR2 SMNVEV (reference sequence). V was pared by 2 bases and J by 5 bases, with 13 bases of the junction left unmatched. The CDR3 loop spans 17 amino acids. The CDR3 DNA reads as TGTGCCAGCAGTTTAACTCCCGGGGCGGGGGGGCGGAACGAGCAGTACTTC. This gives the protein CASSLTPGAGGRNEQYF.

This clone has just a few counts. The V call is TRBV11-1, the J call TRBJ1-5; D may be TRBD1 (5 bases). Germline assignment: CDR1 SGHAT and CDR2 FQDESV (reference sequence). Between the trimmed V and J ends, which lost 1 base and 5 bases, there was a span of 6 bases. The CDR3 has 13 residues. The CDR3 is CASSLGQYQPQHF. The CDR3 coding sequence is TGTGCCAGCAGCTTAGGACAGTATCAGCCCCAGCATTTT.

The chain has TRBV4-3 and TRBJ2-3; D remains unclear. CDR1 is LGHNA and CDR2 is YSLEER in the germline V gene. The CDR3 runs to 13 residues. Trimming removed 5 bases from V and 2 bases from J, with 8 bases in between. The CDR3 DNA is TGCGCCAGCAGCTCCAGGCCCACAGATACGCAGTATTTT. Translated, it gives CASSSRPTDTQYF.

CDR3 sequence reads: CATIGQKNTEAFF. For the CDR3, the DNA is TGTGCCACCATAGGACAGAAGAACACTGAAGCTTTCTTT. V is TRBV24-1 and J is TRBJ1-1; D may be TRBD1 (6 bases). The CDR3 consists of 13 residues. V was cut by 8 bases and J by 1 base, with 10 bases left in between. Per the germline V gene, CDR1 is KGHDR and CDR2 is SFDVKD.

This clone was recorded a few times. The chain joins TRBV7-8 to TRBJ1-5; D may be TRBD1 (5 bases). Germline V lookup: CDR1 SGHVS, CDR2 FQNEAQ. Trimming shortened V by 5 bases and J by 0 bases, and 11 bases separated the two germline ends. The CDR3 consists of 15 residues. For the CDR3, the DNA is TGTGCCAGCAGCGGGGCGGGGGGTAGCAATCAGCCCCAGCATTTT. This translates into CASSGAGGSNQPQHF.

This chain connects TRBV11-2 to TRBJ1-3, with D unresolved. This CDR3 comprises 15 residues. CDR1 and CDR2 (germline): SGHAT, FQNNGV. V dropped 0 bases and J dropped 2 bases, with 8 bases sitting between them. CDR3 sequence: CASSLDGNAGNTIYF. In nucleotides, the CDR3 is TGTGCCAGCAGCTTAGATGGGAATGCTGGAAACACCATATATTTT. Drawing the rest from reference TRBV11-2 and TRBJ1-3, the complete variable domain is EAGVAQSPRYKIIEKRQSVAFWCNPISGHATLYWYQQILGQGPKLLIQFQNNGVVDDSQLPKDRFSAERLKGVDSTLKIQPAKLEDSAVYLCASSLDGNAGNTIYFGEGSWLTVV.

The CDR3 region is CASSGTSSTDTQYF. The CDR3 DNA follows: TGCGCCAGCAGCGGGACTAGCTCGACAGATACGCAGTATTTT. The V and J genes are TRBV5-1 and TRBJ2-3, with 9 bases that match TRBD2. Looked up from germline, CDR1 is SGHRS and CDR2 is YFSETQ. This CDR3 is 14 amino acids long. With 4 bases clipped from V and 3 bases from J, the junction kept 3 bases outside the gene matches.

This chain uses TRBV5-1 with TRBJ2-3, with TRBD2 matching 11 bases. The V gene end was trimmed by 4 bases and the J gene end by 2 bases; junction bases not matched to a gene: 9. Per the germline V gene, CDR1 is SGHRS and CDR2 is YFSETQ. CDR3 length: 17 amino acids. The CDR3 loop reads CASSPLVAGGLTDTQYF. The CDR3 nucleotides read TGCGCCAGCAGCCCCCTCGTAGCGGGGGGGCTCACAGATACGCAGTATTTT. Full variable domain (rest looked up from reference TRBV5-1 and TRBJ2-3): KAGVTQTPRYLIKTRGQQVTLSCSPISGHRSVSWYQQTPGQGLQFLFEYFSETQRNKGNFPGRFSGRQFSNSRSEMNVSTLELGDSALYLCASSPLVAGGLTDTQYFGPGTRLTVL.

This clone was detected only once. This rearrangement joins TRBV6-1 to TRBJ2-1; the match to TRBD2 covers 8 bases. Trimming removed 3 bases from V and 0 bases from J; junction bases left unmatched: 4. The germline CDR1 and CDR2 sequences are MNHNS and SASEGT. This CDR3 contains 16 residues. The CDR3 DNA reads TGTGCCAGCAGTGACGCGGGGGGACGCTCCTACAATGAGCAGTTCTTC. Its protein product is CASSDAGGRSYNEQFF.

The rearrangement joins TRBV19 to TRBJ1-5; D not resolved. V gave up 5 bases and J gave up 1 base, with 18 bases separating them. Germline lookup yields CDR1 LNHDA and CDR2 SQIVND (reference sequence). The CDR3 extends over 17 amino acids. CDR3 loop: CASSSLGQFASNQPQHF. CDR3 nucleotides: TGTGCCAGTAGTTCCCTAGGGCAGTTTGCGAGCAATCAGCCCCAGCATTTT.

This chain connects TRBV7-2 to TRBJ2-5; the D gene could be TRBD1 or TRBD2 (5 bases each). Deletions cut 5 bases from V and 9 bases from J, with 16 bases between. Germline assignment: CDR1 SGHTA and CDR2 FQGNSA. This CDR3 contains 13 residues. Written as DNA, the CDR3 is TGTGCCAGCAGCCCAGGGACGGTCGGGCCCCAGTACTTC. The encoded protein is CASSPGTVGPQYF. Full variable domain (rest looked up from reference TRBV7-2 and TRBJ2-5): GAGVSQSPSNKVTEKGKDVELRCDPISGHTALYWYRQSLGQGLEFLIYFQGNSAPDKSGLPSDRFSAERTGGSVSTLTIQRTQQEDSAVYLCASSPGTVGPQYFGPGTRLLVL.

The chain couples TRBV7-2 to TRBJ2-5; 9 bases match TRBD2. The V gene's germline CDR1 is SGHTA and CDR2 FQGNSA. The trim removed 3 bases at V and 5 bases at J, leaving 10 bases unmatched. CDR3 size: 16 residues. The CDR3 loop is CASSFGTSSLRETQYF. The DNA for the CDR3 is TGTGCCAGCAGCTTCGGGACTAGCTCCTTGCGGGAGACCCAGTACTTC.

The rearrangement uses TRBV10-3 and TRBJ2-5; D may match TRBD1 or TRBD2 (5 bases each). The germline V gene encodes CDR1 ENHRY and CDR2 SYGVKD. The CDR3 extends over 12 amino acids. Trimming took off 4 bases at V and 5 bases at J, with 8 bases between the two ends. The CDR3 loop reads CAISVGEETQYF. The DNA of the CDR3 is TGTGCCATCAGTGTAGGGGAGGAGACCCAGTACTTC.

This clone was found a few times. The V call is TRBV4-3, the J call TRBJ1-2; TRBD1 agrees at 9 bases. The CDR3 extends over 15 amino acids. The germline gives CDR1 LGHNA, CDR2 YSLEER. With 0 bases clipped from V and 8 bases from J, the junction kept 7 bases outside the gene matches. Here the CDR3 DNA reads TGCGCCAGCAGCCAAGAAACAGGGGGCTTCGGGGGCTACACCTTC. Translated, it gives CASSQETGGFGGYTF.

Concerning this clone itself: The same CDR3 also results from other DNA sequences found in this sample. This chain joins TRBV11-2 and TRBJ1-3; D gene ambiguous. The V gene lost 1 base and the J gene lost 4 bases, with 2 bases spanning the gap. This CDR3 spans 12 amino acids. In germline, CDR1 is SGHAT, CDR2 FQNNGV. This chain's CDR3 is CASSLAGNTIYF. For the CDR3, the DNA is TGTGCCAGCAGCTTAGCAGGAAACACCATATATTTT. Based on the CDR3 plus reference TRBV11-2 and TRBJ1-3, the full variable domain is EAGVAQSPRYKIIEKRQSVAFWCNPISGHATLYWYQQILGQGPKLLIQFQNNGVVDDSQLPKDRFSAERLKGVDSTLKIQPAKLEDSAVYLCASSLAGNTIYFGEGSWLTVV.

CDR3 DNA sequence: TGTGCCAGCAGCTCAAACCAGGGGGCTGGGACTGAAGCTTTCTTT. It translates to CASSSNQGAGTEAFF. The chain links TRBV5-4 to TRBJ1-1; 8 bases line up with TRBD1. The CDR3 runs 15 residues. V lost 3 bases to trimming and J lost 5 bases; unmatched junction nucleotides: 9. CDR1 and CDR2 (germline): SGHNT, YYREEE (reference sequence).

The J gene is TRBJ2-7, the V gene TRBV4-1, with 9 bases fitting TRBD1. CDR1 and CDR2 from the germline V gene are MGHRA and YSYEKL. The CDR3 is 18 amino acids. V gave up 8 bases and J gave up 5 bases; unmatched junction bases: 22. This CDR3 reads CASSLLGPWTGVLDEQYF. DNA of the CDR3: TGCGCCAGCTCCCTCCTAGGTCCTTGGACAGGGGTATTGGACGAGCAGTACTTC.

This rearrangement joins TRBV19 to TRBJ2-3; TRBD1 matches at 7 bases. This CDR3 spans 14 amino acids. The trim removed 5 bases at V and 1 base at J, leaving 3 bases unmatched. Germline V lookup: CDR1 LNHDA, CDR2 SQIVND (reference sequence). CDR3 region: CASSLGQGTDTQYF. CDR3 bases: TGTGCCAGTAGTCTTGGACAGGGCACAGATACGCAGTATTTT.

The J gene is TRBJ1-1, the V gene TRBV2; D might be TRBD1 (5 bases). The CDR3 runs 13 residues. Germline assignment: CDR1 SNHLY and CDR2 FYNNEI. Trimming shortened V by 6 bases and J by 1 base, and 9 bases separated the two germline ends. The CDR3 region has the DNA TGTGCCAGCAGCCACGGACAGAACACTGAAGCTTTCTTT. This sequence encodes CASSHGQNTEAFF.

This clone showed up just a few times. V is TRBV7-9 and J is TRBJ2-5, with 8 nucleotides matching TRBD1. Trimming at V came to 2 bases and at J to 5 bases, leaving 10 bases not matched to a gene. Germline V lookup: CDR1 SEHNR, CDR2 FQNEAQ (reference sequence). The CDR3 loop spans 16 amino acids. CDR3 residues: CASSLYYGTGGETQYF. In DNA form, the CDR3 reads TGTGCCAGCAGCTTATATTACGGGACAGGAGGCGAGACCCAGTACTTC.

The chain joins TRBV7-2 to TRBJ1-2, with D possibly being TRBD1 (5 bases). V gave up 1 base and J gave up 3 bases, with 9 bases separating them. Germline loops: CDR1 SGHTA, CDR2 FQGNSA. The CDR3 is 14 residues long. In DNA, the CDR3 is TGTGCCAGCAGCTTAGACGGGGGGTACTATGGCTACACCTTC. This sequence encodes CASSLDGGYYGYTF.

This clone was seen just once. This sequence joins TRBV2 and TRBJ1-2; TRBD1 matches 7 bases. V gave up 5 bases and J gave up 8 bases; unmatched junction bases: 5. This CDR3 spans 12 amino acids. Germline-derived CDR1 and CDR2 are SNHLY and FYNNEI. This CDR3 reads CASSPTGEGYTF. The CDR3 bases are TGTGCCAGCAGTCCAACAGGGGAGGGCTACACCTTC.

The chain links TRBV5-1 to TRBJ2-1, with D perhaps matching TRBD1 (5 bases). The ends were cut back, 1 base at V and 7 bases at J, with 12 bases in the middle. Germline-derived CDR1 and CDR2 are SGHRS and YFSETQ. This CDR3 comprises 14 residues. CDR3 protein: CASSLFRAENEQFF. The CDR3 DNA follows: TGCGCCAGCAGCTTGTTCAGGGCCGAGAATGAGCAGTTCTTC.